A single sample gave rise to the 31 T cell receptor beta chains below, sequenced in a study of radiotherapy plus CTLA-4 blockade in lung cancer. Here immunoSEQ multiplex PCR was the method, and the copy in TCRdb shows in-frame clones only, minus some. The sample records tens of thousands of clones, around 70% being singletons. This specimen was peripheral blood, taken from a patient treated with radiotherapy plus ipilimumab. The receptor source for this set is a human donor with non-small cell lung cancer who had stable disease on radiotherapy plus ipilimumab.

The rearrangement links TRBV15 to TRBJ1-3; no definite D call. Germline V CDR1 and CDR2: LNHNV, YYDKDF (reference sequence). Deletions cut 8 bases from V and 7 bases from J, with 21 bases between. The CDR3 length is 15 residues. The CDR3 sequence is CATADNQAGRNTIYF. CDR3 in DNA: TGTGCCACCGCAGACAATCAAGCCGGGCGGAACACCATATATTTT.

The V gene is TRBV18, the J gene TRBJ1-4, with D perhaps matching TRBD1 (5 bases). Trimming took off 1 base at V and 8 bases at J, with 17 bases between the two ends. Germline assignment: CDR1 KGHSH and CDR2 LQKENI. The CDR3 runs to 16 residues. CDR3: CASSPRPAGVGEKLFF. DNA of the CDR3: TGTGCCAGCTCACCACGGCCGGCGGGGGTCGGAGAAAAACTGTTTTTT. The whole variable domain, remainder taken from reference TRBV18 and TRBJ1-4, is NAGVMQNPRHLVRRRGQEARLRCSPMKGHSHVYWYRQLPEEGLKFMVYLQKENIIDESGMPKERFSAEFPKEGPSILRIQQVVRGDSAAYFCASSPRPAGVGEKLFFGSGTQLSVL.

The chain recombines TRBV9 with TRBJ2-3; 7 bases agree with TRBD2. The CDR3 has 16 amino acids. Germline CDR1 reads SGDLS; CDR2 reads YYNGEE. The J segment lost 3 bases and the V segment lost 3 bases, leaving 10 bases of the junction unmatched. The CDR3 DNA sequence: TGTGCCAGCAGCGCCCGACTAGCTGATATGACAGATACGCAGTATTTT. Its protein is CASSARLADMTDTQYF.

The V call is TRBV19, the J call TRBJ2-3; 7 nucleotides align to TRBD1. This CDR3 has 14 amino acids. Trimming removed 6 bases from V and 0 bases from J; junction bases left unmatched: 3. In germline, CDR1 is LNHDA, CDR2 SQIVND (reference sequence). The CDR3 loop reads CASRGTDSTDTQYF. CDR3 bases: TGTGCCAGTAGGGGGACAGACAGCACAGATACGCAGTATTTT.

The CDR3 region has the DNA TGTGCCAGCTCACCAGACGGACCCACCCGAAACACCGGGGAGCTGTTTTTT. Its translation is CASSPDGPTRNTGELFF. The chain links TRBV18 to TRBJ2-2, with D unresolved. Germline CDR1 is KGHSH and CDR2 is LQKENI. V dropped 2 bases and J dropped 2 bases, with 15 bases sitting between them. The CDR3 extends over 17 amino acids.

This clone was observed a single time. J is TRBJ1-2 and V is TRBV11-3; TRBD1 might be the D (6 bases). CDR3 length equals 15 residues. Germline V gene lookup returns CDR1 SGHNT and CDR2 YENEEA. The ends were cut back, 1 base at V and 3 bases at J, with 12 bases in the middle. CDR3 amino acids: CASSLGADRDYGYTF. CDR3 sequence (DNA): TGTGCCAGCAGCTTAGGGGCGGACAGAGACTATGGCTACACCTTC.

The V and J genes are TRBV7-6 and TRBJ2-3; 8 nucleotides line up with TRBD1. CDR3 size: 20 residues. Trimming cost V 1 base and J 3 bases; bases outside gene matches: 18. Germline-derived CDR1 and CDR2 are SGHVS and FNYEAQ. Here the CDR3 DNA reads TGTGCCAGCAGCTTAGAGGGAGCTATAACAGGACAGGGCTGGACAGATACGCAGTATTTT. Its translation: CASSLEGAITGQGWTDTQYF. Based on the CDR3 plus reference TRBV7-6 and TRBJ2-3, the full variable domain is GAGVSQSPRYKVTKRGQDVALRCDPISGHVSLYWYRQALGQGPEFLTYFNYEAQQDKSGLPNDRFSAERPEGSISTLTIQRTEQRDSAMYRCASSLEGAITGQGWTDTQYFGPGTRLTVL.

This chain links TRBV4-1 with TRBJ1-2, with a tentative D call TRBD1 (5 bases). The CDR3 is 14 residues long. CDR1 MGHRA and CDR2 YSYEKL come from the germline V gene. The V and J ends lost 0 bases and 7 bases respectively, with 12 bases between them. The CDR3 DNA sequence: TGCGCCAGCAGCCAAGATGACCGGGGGGTTGGCTACACCTTC. It encodes CASSQDDRGVGYTF.

The chain combines TRBV4-3 with TRBJ2-3; D not certain. Trimming removed 5 bases from V and 0 bases from J, with 15 bases in between. Germline V CDR1 and CDR2: LGHNA, YSLEER. The CDR3 loop spans 16 amino acids. As DNA, the CDR3 is TGCGCCAGCAGCACCCGTCTGTCCGGAAGCACAGATACGCAGTATTTT. Translated, it gives CASSTRLSGSTDTQYF.

The V call is TRBV5-8, the J call TRBJ2-5; TRBD1 agrees at 8 bases. The CDR3 sequence is 15 residues long. Germline trimming cut 4 bases from V and 2 bases from J; bases unmatched to any gene: 7. The germline gives CDR1 SGHTS, CDR2 YDEGEE. The CDR3 region has the DNA TGTGCCAGCAGCGGGAGGACAGGGCAACAAGAGACCCAGTACTTC. Residues: CASSGRTGQQETQYF.

The chain joins TRBV7-2 to TRBJ2-3; 11 bases fit TRBD2. The CDR3 is 15 residues long. Germline-derived CDR1 and CDR2 are SGHTA and FQGNSA. With 3 bases clipped from V and 7 bases from J, the junction kept 6 bases outside the gene matches. CDR3: CASSLAGLADNTQYF. As DNA, the CDR3 is TGTGCCAGCAGCTTGGCGGGACTAGCGGATAATACGCAGTATTTT. The entire variable domain, with the rest obtained from reference TRBV7-2 and TRBJ2-3, is as follows: GAGVSQSPSNKVTEKGKDVELRCDPISGHTALYWYRQSLGQGLEFLIYFQGNSAPDKSGLPSDRFSAERTGGSVSTLTIQRTQQEDSAVYLCASSLAGLADNTQYFGPGTRLTVL.

V usage is TRBV7-9 and J usage is TRBJ1-4, with 11 bases matching TRBD1. The CDR3 is made up of 14 amino acids. With 4 bases clipped from V and 8 bases from J, the junction kept 3 bases outside the gene matches. Germline V gene sequence: CDR1 SEHNR, CDR2 FQNEAQ (reference sequence). The CDR3 nucleotides read TGTGCCAGCAGCTCCGGGACAGGGGGGGAAAAACTGTTTTTT. Translated, it gives CASSSGTGGEKLFF.

This chain connects TRBV14 to TRBJ1-5; no definite D call. Trimming took 1 base from V and 4 from J, leaving 5 bases between them. Germline V gene lookup returns CDR1 SGHDN and CDR2 FVKESK. The CDR3 consists of 13 residues. The CDR3 spells CASSQGRNQPQHF. The CDR3 nucleotides read TGTGCCAGCAGCCAAGGTCGAAATCAGCCCCAGCATTTT.

The chain is built from TRBV29-1 and TRBJ2-7; 7 bases agree with TRBD1. CDR3 length: 13 residues. In germline, CDR1 is SQVTM, CDR2 ANQGSEA. V dropped 7 bases and J dropped 2; count of bases not matched to a gene: 8. The CDR3: CSGGGQAPYEQYF. DNA of the CDR3: TGCAGCGGTGGCGGACAGGCCCCCTACGAGCAGTACTTC.

This chain uses TRBV29-1 with TRBJ2-3; D unclear. CDR1 SQVTM and CDR2 ANQGSEA come from the germline V gene. The CDR3 extends over 14 amino acids. Between the trimmed V and J ends, which lost 5 bases and 6 bases, there was a span of 18 bases. The CDR3 bases are TGCAGCGTTTTTCTAGGGCTGAAGCCCGATACGCAGTATTTT. It specifies CSVFLGLKPDTQYF.

The chain links TRBV19 to TRBJ2-1; the match to TRBD2 covers 7 bases. The germline V gene has CDR1 LNHDA and CDR2 SQIVND (reference sequence). With 5 bases clipped from V and 10 bases from J, the junction kept 5 bases outside the gene matches. This CDR3 comprises 12 residues. CDR3 nucleotides: TGTGCCAGTAGTTCCCTGACTAGCGAGCAGTTCTTC. Translation gives CASSSLTSEQFF.

The rearrangement joins TRBV5-4 to TRBJ2-1; 10 bases are shared with TRBD2. Germline V CDR1 and CDR2: SGHNT, YYREEE (reference sequence). The V segment lost 3 bases and the J segment 9 bases; nucleotides outside the gene matches: 9. This CDR3 is 15 amino acids long. The CDR3 loop reads CASSSPSGRIREQFF. In DNA form, the CDR3 reads TGTGCCAGCAGCTCACCTAGCGGGAGAATCCGTGAGCAGTTCTTC.

The V gene is TRBV6-1, the J gene TRBJ2-7; no firm D call. V was clipped by 9 bases and J by 4 bases, with 16 bases between them. This CDR3 comprises 13 residues. The V gene's germline CDR1 is MNHNS and CDR2 SASEGT. DNA of the CDR3: TGTGCCAGTAGGCTCCTCCGGTATTACGAGCAGTACTTC. It encodes CASRLLRYYEQYF.

The chain joins TRBV30 to TRBJ1-3; D is uncertain. Trimming shortened V by 2 bases and J by 5 bases, and 10 bases separated the two germline ends. CDR3 length equals 13 residues. Per germline, CDR1 GTSNPN and CDR2 SVGIG (reference sequence). The CDR3 coding sequence is TGTGCCTGGAGTATCGGGGAACGAAACACCATATATTTT. This encodes CAWSIGERNTIYF.

This clone was detected once. The J gene is TRBJ2-3, the V gene TRBV10-3; 9 bases are shared with TRBD1. Trimming took 6 bases from V and 4 from J; bases not matched to a gene: 11. CDR3 size: 16 residues. Germline V CDR1 and CDR2: ENHRY, SYGVKD. The CDR3 loop reads CAIRADRGRVPDTQYF. The CDR3 DNA is TGTGCCATCAGGGCGGACAGGGGCCGAGTTCCAGATACGCAGTATTTT.

This clone was detected a few times. The rearrangement joins TRBV27 to TRBJ2-3; 7 positions agree with TRBD1. The V and J ends lost 2 bases and 6 bases, in that order; junction bases with no gene match: 8. CDR3 size: 15 residues. Germline assignment: CDR1 MNHEY and CDR2 SMNVEV (reference sequence). CDR3 coding DNA: TGTGCCAGCAGTTTACCCCGGACAGGCCTCGATACGCAGTATTTT. Translation gives CASSLPRTGLDTQYF.

The chain carries TRBV2 and TRBJ2-4; 7 bases fit TRBD2. Trimming removed 6 bases from V and 2 bases from J; junction bases left unmatched: 19. Per the germline V gene, CDR1 is SNHLY and CDR2 is FYNNEI. This CDR3 is 19 amino acids long. The CDR3 protein is CASRAVTSDQRGTKNIQYF. The CDR3, as DNA: TGTGCCAGCAGAGCCGTTACTAGCGACCAGCGGGGAACCAAAAACATTCAGTACTTC.

This chain connects TRBV7-8 to TRBJ2-1; no clear D. The CDR3 length is 15 residues. Trimming took 3 bases from V and 0 from J, leaving 9 bases between them. In germline, CDR1 is SGHVS, CDR2 FQNEAQ. CDR3 DNA sequence: TGTGCCAGCAGCTTCAGGCTGAGCTCCTACAATGAGCAGTTCTTC. Its protein product is CASSFRLSSYNEQFF.

J is TRBJ1-6 and V is TRBV7-9, with D uncertain. V dropped 2 bases and J dropped 10 bases, with 9 bases sitting between them. In germline, CDR1 is SEHNR, CDR2 FQNEAQ (reference sequence). This CDR3 is built from 13 residues. The chain's CDR3 is CASSLIPGSPLHF. The CDR3 DNA reads TGTGCCAGCAGCTTAATTCCGGGATCACCCCTCCACTTT.

J is TRBJ2-1 and V is TRBV5-1; the match to TRBD2 covers 12 bases. The CDR3 sequence is 17 residues long. Germline V lookup: CDR1 SGHRS, CDR2 YFSETQ. The J segment lost 7 bases and the V segment lost 1 base, leaving 9 bases of the junction unmatched. The CDR3 DNA sequence: TGCGCCAGCAGCTTGAAACTAGCGGGAGGAGGGCGGAATGAGCAGTTCTTC. This sequence encodes CASSLKLAGGGRNEQFF.

This sequence joins TRBV11-2 and TRBJ1-1, with TRBD1 identical over 11 bases. J was trimmed by 8 bases and V by 1 base; bases with no gene match: 12. The CDR3 is 17 amino acids. Germline CDR1 SGHAT, CDR2 FQNNGV. The CDR3 coding sequence is TGTGCCAGCAGCTTAGTTGGGACAGGGGGGGGTATAGGCGAAGCTTTCTTT. Amino acid sequence: CASSLVGTGGGIGEAFF.

This clone was counted between two and nine times. This chain links TRBV2 with TRBJ2-1; 9 positions agree with TRBD2. CDR1 is SNHLY and CDR2 is FYNNEI in the germline V gene. This CDR3 contains 15 residues. Unmatched junction bases numbered 11, after V lost 4 bases and J lost 10 bases. The DNA for the CDR3 is TGTGCCAGCAGTGGGCAGGGCGGGAGGGCCCGGGAGCAGTTCTTC. Translated, it gives CASSGQGGRAREQFF.

As regards this clone: Other DNA sequences of this sample code for an identical CDR3. The J gene is TRBJ2-5, the V gene TRBV7-2, with 12 bases matching TRBD2. V lost 6 bases and J lost 5; bases outside the gene matches: 7. Germline V gives CDR1 SGHTA, CDR2 FQGNSA. CDR3 length: 15 residues. The CDR3 coding sequence is TGTGCCAGCAGTCCTAGCGGGAGGGCCGGGGAGACCCAGTACTTC. This translates into CASSPSGRAGETQYF.

CDR3 coding DNA: TGCAGCTTCCGCGAGAATTCTGGAAACACCATATATTTT. It specifies CSFRENSGNTIYF. The chain employs TRBV29-1 and TRBJ1-3; D is unclear. The V gene's germline CDR1 is SQVTM and CDR2 ANQGSEA. Trimming pared 8 bases from V and 1 base from J, leaving 12 bases between. The CDR3 has 13 amino acids.

This sequence joins TRBV6-1 and TRBJ2-6; weak D call: TRBD2 (5 bases). The CDR3 is made up of 18 amino acids. Deletions cut 0 bases from V and 0 bases from J, with 12 bases between. Per germline, CDR1 MNHNS and CDR2 SASEGT. The chain's CDR3 is CASSEATGFSSGANVLTF. The DNA for the CDR3 is TGTGCCAGCAGTGAAGCGACGGGATTTAGCTCTGGGGCCAACGTCCTGACTTTC.

There are a few counts of this clone. The chain is built from TRBV5-6 and TRBJ2-7; 10 bases are a match to TRBD2. CDR3 size: 16 residues. Germline loops: CDR1 SGHDT, CDR2 YYEEEE. J gave up 0 bases and V 0 bases, and 3 bases lay outside the gene matches. CDR3 sequence reads: CASSLGPSGSSYEQYF. In DNA, the CDR3 is TGTGCCAGCAGCTTGGGTCCTAGCGGGAGCTCCTACGAGCAGTACTTC.